The 29 T cell receptor beta chains given below trace back to one sample, sequenced in a study of CD8+ T cells in alopecia areata. Sequencing templates came from extracted RNA that was reverse transcribed into cDNA. The protocol was immunoSEQ multiplex PCR, while the TCRdb copy is restricted to in-frame clones and leaves out a portion. In the table there are around 270,000 clones, 58% of which are singletons. Specified treatment: oral pan-JAK inhibitor, 5-10 mg twice daily. Sequenced here: CD4+ T cells sorted from blood, sampled at week 24, from a patient treated with tofacitinib. The origin of the receptors is a human donor with alopecia areata.

The CDR3 loop reads CASSSIPWTSGETQYF. In DNA form, the CDR3 reads TGTGCCAGCAGCTCCATCCCCTGGACTAGCGGTGAGACCCAGTACTTC. The chain is built from TRBV7-2 and TRBJ2-5; 10 nucleotides line up with TRBD2. The V segment lost 4 bases and the J segment 5 bases; nucleotides outside the gene matches: 10. CDR1 is SGHTA, CDR2 FQGNSA, per germline. CDR3 length: 16 residues.

The V call is TRBV29-1, the J call TRBJ2-1; D remains unclear. The germline gives CDR1 SQVTM, CDR2 ANQGSEA. V was pared by 4 bases and J by 10 bases, with 11 bases between. The CDR3 spans 11 residues. CDR3 sequence: CSVAPRLEQFF. The CDR3 DNA sequence: TGCAGCGTTGCCCCAAGGTTGGAGCAGTTCTTC.

V gene TRBV4-1 combines with J gene TRBJ2-5; 9 bases agree with TRBD2. This CDR3 is 14 amino acids long. V shed 6 bases, J shed 5 bases, and the junction held 7 bases outside the gene matches. Germline assignment: CDR1 MGHRA and CDR2 YSYEKL. The CDR3 DNA is TGCGCCAGCAGGCGGGGGGGCCGGTCGGAGACCCAGTACTTC. Its translation is CASRRGGRSETQYF.

This clone was seen many times. The sample holds other DNA sequences that translate to the same CDR3. The chain employs TRBV27 and TRBJ1-1; D is uncertain. The CDR3 length is 13 residues. Germline CDR1 is MNHEY and CDR2 is SMNVEV (reference sequence). Between the trimmed V and J ends, which lost 4 bases and 1 base, there was a span of 7 bases. The CDR3, as DNA: TGTGCCAGCAGTTCTAGGAGGAACACTGAAGCTTTCTTT. Its protein is CASSSRRNTEAFF.

A few counts support this clone. Different DNA sequences within this sample yield the same CDR3. The chain recombines TRBV2 with TRBJ1-4; D is uncertain. The CDR3 is 12 amino acids. The germline CDR1 and CDR2 sequences are SNHLY and FYNNEI. V lost 8 bases and J 7 bases, leaving 11 bases between the germline ends. The CDR3 region is CASGLGSEKLFF. CDR3 bases: TGTGCCAGCGGCCTGGGCTCTGAAAAACTGTTTTTT.

The genes are TRBV29-1 and TRBJ2-5, with 7 positions matching TRBD1. V trimming: 7 bases; J trimming: 2 bases; junction bases outside the gene matches: 7. Germline-derived CDR1 and CDR2 are SQVTM and ANQGSEA. The CDR3 spans 13 residues. The CDR3 sequence: CSAPKQGQETQYF. In nucleotides, the CDR3 is TGCAGCGCCCCAAAACAGGGGCAAGAGACCCAGTACTTC.

This clone has at least ten counts. The rearrangement uses TRBV19 and TRBJ2-2; weak D call: TRBD2 (6 bases). This CDR3 comprises 16 residues. The ends were cut back, 4 bases at V and 4 bases at J, with 16 bases in the middle. Looked up from germline, CDR1 is LNHDA and CDR2 is SQIVND (reference sequence). The CDR3 reads CASSTRGPTTTGELFF. DNA for the CDR3: TGTGCCAGTAGTACGCGGGGACCCACTACCACCGGGGAGCTGTTTTTT.

The chain joins TRBV2 to TRBJ2-3, with 12 positions matching TRBD1. Germline V lookup: CDR1 SNHLY, CDR2 FYNNEI. The CDR3 runs 15 residues. The V segment lost 8 bases and the J segment 4 bases; nucleotides outside the gene matches: 7. For the CDR3, the DNA is TGTGCCAGCCGAGCGGGGACAGGGGGCGCAGATACGCAGTATTTT. Encoded protein: CASRAGTGGADTQYF.

V gene TRBV19 combines with J gene TRBJ2-6, with a possible D match to TRBD2 (6 bases). The CDR3 loop spans 15 amino acids. Germline CDR1 is LNHDA and CDR2 is SQIVND (reference sequence). Deletions cut 10 bases from V and 3 bases from J, with 16 bases between. CDR3: CATKFPGSGANVLTF. Written as DNA, the CDR3 is TGTGCCACCAAGTTCCCCGGGAGTGGGGCCAACGTCCTGACTTTC. The complete variable domain, with remaining parts taken from reference TRBV19 and TRBJ2-6, reads DGGITQSPKYLFRKEGQNVTLSCEQNLNHDAMYWYRQDPGQGLRLIYYSQIVNDFQKGDIAEGYSVSREKKESFPLTVTSAQKNPTAFYLCATKFPGSGANVLTFGAGSRLTVL.

Points on this clone: This CDR3 is also generated by other DNA sequences in the sample. V usage is TRBV30 and J usage is TRBJ2-1; D is possibly TRBD1 (5 bases). The length of the CDR3 is 13 residues. Trimming took 3 bases from V and 3 from J, leaving 9 bases between them. The germline V gene encodes CDR1 GTSNPN and CDR2 SVGIG (reference sequence). The CDR3 nucleotides read TGTGCCTGGAGCGAAGACAGCTACAATGAGCAGTTCTTC. Protein: CAWSEDSYNEQFF.

Only a few counts were recorded for this clone. The rearrangement joins TRBV29-1 to TRBJ1-5, with D uncertain. The germline gives CDR1 SQVTM, CDR2 ANQGSEA. Trimming took off 2 bases at V and 0 bases at J, with 2 bases between the two ends. This CDR3 is 12 amino acids long. The chain's CDR3 is CSVEPSNQPQHF. The CDR3 nucleotides read TGCAGCGTTGAACCTAGCAATCAGCCCCAGCATTTT.

V gene TRBV29-1 combines with J gene TRBJ1-1, with D tentatively TRBD1 (6 bases). CDR1 is SQVTM, CDR2 ANQGSEA, per germline. This CDR3 region has 11 residues. V lost 7 bases to trimming and J lost 11 bases, with 17 bases between them. DNA for the CDR3: TGCAGCGGCCTAACACGGGGGCCGGCTTTCTTT. Encoded protein: CSGLTRGPAFF. The whole variable domain, remainder taken from reference TRBV29-1 and TRBJ1-1, is SAVISQKPSRDICQRGTSLTIQCQVDSQVTMMFWYRQQPGQSLTLIATANQGSEATYESGFVIDKFPISRPNLTFSTLTVSNMSPEDSSIYLCSGLTRGPAFFGQGTRLTVV.

This clone was observed a few times. The chain employs TRBV7-2 and TRBJ1-5, with 12 bases that match TRBD1. CDR3 size: 18 residues. Germline assignment: CDR1 SGHTA and CDR2 FQGNSA. With V trimmed by 1 base and J by 1 base, 5 bases remained unmatched. The CDR3, as DNA: TGTGCCAGCAGCTTAGAGGGACAGGGGGCGTTAAGCAATCAGCCCCAGCATTTT. It codes for CASSLEGQGALSNQPQHF.

The chain recombines TRBV30 with TRBJ2-2; D call uncertain. The CDR3 has 14 amino acids. V lost 0 bases and J lost 3, with 8 bases in between. Germline V gene lookup returns CDR1 GTSNPN and CDR2 SVGIG (reference sequence). The CDR3 nucleotides read TGTGCCTGGAGTGTTCTGGGATACACCGGGGAGCTGTTTTTT. Its protein product is CAWSVLGYTGELFF.

This clone was detected only once. The chain is built from TRBV7-2 and TRBJ2-3, with a possible D match to TRBD2 (5 bases). With 5 bases removed from V and 0 bases from J, the gap between germline ends came to 9 bases. Germline V gives CDR1 SGHTA, CDR2 FQGNSA. The CDR3 contains 14 residues. The CDR3: CASSTTTSTDTQYF. The DNA of the CDR3 is TGTGCCAGCAGCACGACTACTAGCACAGATACGCAGTATTTT. Full variable domain (remainder filled in from reference TRBV7-2 and TRBJ2-3): GAGVSQSPSNKVTEKGKDVELRCDPISGHTALYWYRQSLGQGLEFLIYFQGNSAPDKSGLPSDRFSAERTGGSVSTLTIQRTQQEDSAVYLCASSTTTSTDTQYFGPGTRLTVL.

The chain uses TRBV28 and TRBJ2-7; 8 positions match TRBD1. V trimming: 5 bases; J trimming: 2 bases; junction bases outside the gene matches: 5. The CDR3 is 14 residues long. Looked up from germline, CDR1 is MDHEN and CDR2 is SYDVKM. CDR3 nucleotides: TGTGCCAGCAGTCCAGGGACAGGACCCTACGAGCAGTACTTC. Its protein product is CASSPGTGPYEQYF.

The chain links TRBV5-1 to TRBJ2-7; TRBD1 is a possible D gene (6 bases). CDR1 SGHRS and CDR2 YFSETQ come from the germline V gene. V was clipped by 3 bases and J by 5 bases, with 15 bases between them. The CDR3 totals 14 residues. CDR3 residues: CASSWGAGENEQYF. The CDR3 DNA sequence: TGCGCCAGCAGCTGGGGAGCAGGGGAAAACGAGCAGTACTTC.

V and J are TRBV4-3 and TRBJ1-2; D not resolved. Looked up from germline, CDR1 is LGHNA and CDR2 is YSLEER. The ends were cut back, 0 bases at V and 13 bases at J, with 12 bases in the middle. The CDR3 totals 12 residues. DNA of the CDR3: TGCGCCAGCAGCCAAGAAACCGGTTTGTGCACCTTC. Encoded protein: CASSQETGLCTF.

The J gene is TRBJ1-1, the V gene TRBV29-1; TRBD1 is a possible D gene (5 bases). The CDR3 spans 14 residues. Germline V gene data show CDR1 as SQVTM and CDR2 as ANQGSEA. The V end was cut by 6 bases, the J end by 2 bases, with 16 bases between. The CDR3 DNA sequence: TGCAGCGTGGTGGGACGGTGGAGAAACACTGAAGCTTTCTTT. Translation: CSVVGRWRNTEAFF.

V usage is TRBV5-1 and J usage is TRBJ2-5; TRBD1 matches at 9 bases. The junction had 8 bases not matched to a gene; V was cut back by 3 bases and J by 5 bases. The CDR3 runs to 15 residues. Germline values: CDR1 SGHRS, CDR2 YFSETQ. The CDR3 loop is CASSSDRGIGETQYF. CDR3 nucleotide sequence: TGCGCCAGCAGCTCCGACAGGGGGATCGGGGAGACCCAGTACTTC.

In its sample, this clone was seen once. The chain recombines TRBV10-3 with TRBJ1-5; 7 bases match TRBD1. The CDR3 is 15 amino acids. After removal of 0 bases from V and 2 bases from J, the junction contained 1 base not matched to a gene. CDR1 is ENHRY and CDR2 is SYGVKD in the germline V gene. This CDR3 reads CAISESDRGNQPQHF. The CDR3 DNA follows: TGTGCCATCAGTGAGTCCGACAGGGGCAATCAGCCCCAGCATTTT.

This chain connects TRBV18 to TRBJ1-1, with 9 bases that match TRBD1. Germline V lookup: CDR1 KGHSH, CDR2 LQKENI. The junction had 9 bases not matched to a gene; V was cut back by 0 bases and J by 4 bases. The CDR3 spans 17 residues. CDR3 nucleotide sequence: TGTGCCAGCTCACCACCGGGGACAGGGATGATTGGCACTGAAGCTTTCTTT. Protein sequence: CASSPPGTGMIGTEAFF.

This clone was counted a few times. The gene calls are TRBV30 and TRBJ2-5; 8 bases agree with TRBD1. CDR1 and CDR2 (germline): GTSNPN, SVGIG (reference sequence). J was trimmed by 5 bases and V by 2 bases; bases with no gene match: 4. CDR3 length: 13 residues. The CDR3 reads CAWSTGGRETQYF. As DNA, the CDR3 is TGTGCCTGGAGTACAGGGGGTCGGGAGACCCAGTACTTC. Variable domain in full (rest from reference TRBV30 and TRBJ2-5): SQTIHQWPATLVQPVGSPLSLECTVEGTSNPNLYWYRQAAGRGLQLLFYSVGIGQISSEVPQNLSASRPQDRQFILSSKKLLLSDSGFYLCAWSTGGRETQYFGPGTRLLVL.

This clone appeared a few times. CDR3 bases: TGTGCCAGCAGTGATGAAGCCCTGGAGACCCAGTACTTC. Its protein product is CASSDEALETQYF. V and J are TRBV6-6 and TRBJ2-5, with D unclear. Germline CDR1 reads MNHNY; CDR2 reads SVGAGI (reference sequence). With 5 bases removed from V and 5 bases from J, the gap between germline ends came to 12 bases. The CDR3 runs 13 residues.

The chain combines TRBV13 with TRBJ1-1, with D unclear. The CDR3 is 14 amino acids. Germline V lookup: CDR1 PRHDT, CDR2 FYEKMQ (reference sequence). V was clipped by 5 bases and J by 4 bases, with 14 bases between them. CDR3 sequence reads: CASSLTGRGTEAFF. The CDR3 DNA sequence: TGTGCCAGCAGCCTAACTGGCCGGGGCACTGAAGCTTTCTTT.

This chain links TRBV27 with TRBJ2-7; 8 nucleotides agree with TRBD1. The trim removed 3 bases at V and 4 bases at J, leaving 8 bases unmatched. The germline gives CDR1 MNHEY, CDR2 SMNVEV (reference sequence). The CDR3 has 15 residues. In nucleotides, the CDR3 is TGTGCCAGCAGTTTCGGACAGGGCCAGGGATACGAGCAGTACTTC. Protein product: CASSFGQGQGYEQYF.

This chain uses TRBV4-1 with TRBJ2-1; D ambiguous. V gave up 2 bases and J gave up 0 bases, with 11 bases separating them. Germline CDR1 is MGHRA and CDR2 is YSYEKL. CDR3 size: 16 residues. The CDR3 sequence is CASSQIDLVSYNEQFF. The CDR3 DNA reads TGCGCCAGCAGCCAAATAGACCTAGTCTCCTACAATGAGCAGTTCTTC.

This rearrangement joins TRBV30 to TRBJ1-2; 7 bases align to TRBD1. V lost 4 bases, J lost 2 bases, and 10 bases stayed unmatched. The CDR3 is made up of 15 amino acids. Germline CDR1 GTSNPN, CDR2 SVGIG (reference sequence). CDR3 loop: CAWTPLRQGNYGYTF. In nucleotides, the CDR3 is TGTGCCTGGACCCCTTTGAGACAGGGCAACTATGGCTACACCTTC.

The chain carries TRBV30 and TRBJ1-1, with D maybe TRBD1 (5 bases). The CDR3 covers 12 residues. Germline V gene data show CDR1 as GTSNPN and CDR2 as SVGIG (reference sequence). With 5 bases removed from V and 4 bases from J, the gap between germline ends came to 11 bases. The CDR3 DNA follows: TGTGCCTGGGGGGCGATGGGCACTGAAGCTTTCTTT. Translation: CAWGAMGTEAFF.